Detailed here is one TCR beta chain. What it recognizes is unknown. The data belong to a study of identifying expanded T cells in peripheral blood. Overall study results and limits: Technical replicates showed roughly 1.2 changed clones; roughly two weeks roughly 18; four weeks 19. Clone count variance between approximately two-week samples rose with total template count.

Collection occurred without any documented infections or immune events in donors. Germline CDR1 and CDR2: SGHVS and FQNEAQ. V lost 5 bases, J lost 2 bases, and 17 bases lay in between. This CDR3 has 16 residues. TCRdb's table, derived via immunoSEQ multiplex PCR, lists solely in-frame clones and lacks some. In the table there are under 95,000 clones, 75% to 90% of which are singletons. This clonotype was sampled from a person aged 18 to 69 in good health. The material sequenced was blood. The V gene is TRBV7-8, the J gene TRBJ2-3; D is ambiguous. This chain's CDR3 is CASSPRGGPHTDTQYF. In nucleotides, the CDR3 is TGTGCCAGCAGCCCCCGAGGCGGACCCCACACAGATACGCAGTATTTT.